Sequencing of this T cell receptor (beta chain) was carried out in a study of blood T cells in healthy people across ages. The authors ran a second PCR of about 6 to 11 cycles using a sample-barcoded 5' primer and a J-beta primer mix. All samples gave at least 2.5 million CDR3-containing paired-end reads. From the 5' RACE reads, TCRdb called clonotypes with MiXCR, one entry per CDR3 protein. The table has 800,000 to 1,300,000 distinct CDR3 sequences, almost 25% seen once. CDR1 and CDR2 from the germline V gene are SGHAT and FQDESV (reference sequence). CDR3 length: 15 amino acids. These data were likewise used in another study, on T cells of mothers and their children.

The chain has TRBV11-1 and TRBJ2-5; TRBD2 aligns across 8 bases. The closer fit of TRBJ2-1 to the DNA end suggests the J call may be wrong. The origin of this receptor is a girl aged 2-9 years in good health. The source material was blood. The CDR3 DNA follows: TGTGCCAGCAGCTTCAGCGGGGGATACTACAATGAGCAGTTCTTC. This codes for CASSFSGGYYNEQFF.